The subject of this entry is one T cell receptor (beta chain). The junction and the germline gene differ at one end; a read error may be behind it. This specimen belongs to a study of control samples from healthy donors and cancer patients. Germline loops: CDR1 MRHNA, CDR2 SNTAGT. The CDR3 contains 15 residues. Clones were read by immunoSEQ multiplex PCR, and TCRdb kept only the in-frame ones, dropping some. Of 100,000 or so clones listed, around three quarters are singletons. J is TRBJ1-1 and V is TRBV6-4; D uncertain. The TCR originated in a woman aged 25-40 years in good health. The specimen was blood. CDR3: CASSDKLLHNTEAFF. The CDR3 DNA is TGTGCCAGCAGTGACAAGCTCTTACACAATACTGAAGCGTTCTTT.